The 9 T cell receptor beta chains presented below share a single source sample, sequenced in a study of prognosis after radiotherapy for stage I lung cancer. Amplicons of TCR beta CDR3 were generated from genomic DNA by two-round multiplex PCR. Gene-specific TRBV and TRBJ primers were used in PCR round one. MiXCR, run by TCRdb on the multiplex PCR reads, gives a single entry per CDR3 protein. This table holds roughly 38,000 distinct CDR3 sequences, approximately 25% found once. This sample comprised PBMCs, obtained before or after stereotactic body radiation therapy (not recorded which). The receptor source for this set is a donor over 45 with non-small cell lung cancer.

This chain connects TRBV7-3 to TRBJ1-1, with D possibly being TRBD1 (5 bases). CDR1 is SGHTA and CDR2 is FQGTGA in the germline V gene. The CDR3 extends over 14 amino acids. Trimming removed 6 bases from V and 6 bases from J, with 17 bases in between. CDR3 loop: CASRLDSRTAEAFF. CDR3 in DNA: TGTGCCAGCAGACTCGACAGTCGTACTGCTGAAGCTTTCTTT.

In this sample, this clonotype turned up many times. The J gene is TRBJ2-7, the V gene TRBV10-3; 10 nucleotides match TRBD1. V dropped 4 bases and J dropped 7; count of bases not matched to a gene: 7. The CDR3 is made up of 14 amino acids. Germline assignment: CDR1 ENHRY and CDR2 SYGVKD. The CDR3 DNA is TGTGCCATCAGTGCGACAGGGGGCGCGGGGGAGCAGTACTTC. This gives the protein CAISATGGAGEQYF.

Turning to this clonotype: A much larger clone lies a single base off, so this may be a read error. The V and J genes are TRBV29-1 and TRBJ2-3, with D tentatively TRBD1 (6 bases). This CDR3 contains 14 residues. The ends were cut back, 1 base at V and 5 bases at J, with 13 bases in the middle. Germline CDR1 SQVTM, CDR2 ANQGSEA. This chain's CDR3 is CSVEGGTHVDTQYF. CDR3 DNA: TGCAGCGTTGAAGGGGGGACACATGTAGATACGCAGTATTTT.

This clonotype was counted ten times or more. The J gene is TRBJ2-7, the V gene TRBV11-2; the match to TRBD1 covers 9 bases. With 5 bases clipped from V and 3 bases from J, the junction kept 8 bases outside the gene matches. Germline CDR1 reads SGHAT; CDR2 reads FQNNGV. This CDR3 has 15 residues. The CDR3 reads CASSLSGQGLYEQYF. The DNA of the CDR3 is TGTGCCAGCAGCCTTTCGGGACAGGGACTCTACGAGCAGTACTTC.

There are many counts of this clonotype. The CDR3 nucleotides are TGCAGTGCTAGCGACCAAAACACAGATACGCAGTATTTT. Its translation: CSASDQNTDTQYF. This chain uses TRBV20-1 with TRBJ2-3; D gene unclear. The CDR3 sequence is 13 residues long. V was cut by 3 bases and J by 2 bases, with 9 bases left in between. CDR1 DFQATT and CDR2 SNEGSKA come from the germline V gene (reference sequence).

The sample holds many counts of this clonotype. This chain uses TRBV13 with TRBJ2-7; D is unclear. The CDR3 is 13 amino acids. The germline V and J ends were trimmed by 3 bases and 2 bases, with 8 bases remaining between them. Germline V gene sequence: CDR1 PRHDT, CDR2 FYEKMQ (reference sequence). CDR3 sequence reads: CASSFRSTYEQYF. CDR3 nucleotides: TGTGCCAGCAGCTTTCGGTCAACCTACGAGCAGTACTTC.

The chain has TRBV5-5 and TRBJ2-5; D possibly corresponds to TRBD2 (6 bases). This CDR3 is built from 14 residues. Trimming took 4 bases from V and 4 from J, leaving 14 bases between them. Germline V gene sequence: CDR1 SGHKS, CDR2 YYEKEE (reference sequence). The CDR3 region has the DNA TGTGCCAGCAGCCCCCGGACCGGGAGAGAGACCCAGTACTTC. Translated, it gives CASSPRTGRETQYF.

This clonotype has a count of ten or more. V is TRBV30 and J is TRBJ2-2, with D hard to call. The V gene's germline CDR1 is GTSNPN and CDR2 SVGIG (reference sequence). CDR3 length: 10 residues. The germline V and J ends were trimmed by 5 bases and 9 bases, with 7 bases remaining between them. The CDR3 region has the DNA TGTGCCTGGGGGGATTGGGAGCTGTTTTTT. Translation gives CAWGDWELFF.

This clonotype was recorded at least ten times. J is TRBJ1-2 and V is TRBV12-3 or TRBV12-4, with D unresolved. The V and J ends lost 5 bases and 2 bases respectively, with 12 bases between them. CDR3 size: 14 residues. The CDR3: CASSTRKGNYGYTF. Written as DNA, the CDR3 is TGTGCCAGCAGTACGAGGAAAGGAAACTATGGCTACACCTTC.